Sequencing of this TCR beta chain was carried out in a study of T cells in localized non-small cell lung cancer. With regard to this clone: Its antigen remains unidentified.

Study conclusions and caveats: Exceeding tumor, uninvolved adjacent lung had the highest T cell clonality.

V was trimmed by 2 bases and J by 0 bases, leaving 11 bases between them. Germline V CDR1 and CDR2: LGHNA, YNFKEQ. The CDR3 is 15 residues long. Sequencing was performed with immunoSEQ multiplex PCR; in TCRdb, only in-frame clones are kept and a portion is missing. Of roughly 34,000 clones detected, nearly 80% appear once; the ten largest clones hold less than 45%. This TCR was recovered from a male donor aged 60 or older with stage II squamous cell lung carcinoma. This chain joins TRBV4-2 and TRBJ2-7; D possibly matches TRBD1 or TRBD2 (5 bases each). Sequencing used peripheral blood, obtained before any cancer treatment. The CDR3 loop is CASSQRGTLSYEQYF. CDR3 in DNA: TGTGCCAGCAGCCAAAGAGGGACGCTCTCCTACGAGCAGTACTTC.